These 16 T cell receptor beta chains were all obtained from the same sample, sequenced in a study of cytomegalovirus exposure and HLA in healthy donors. PCR used 60 Vbeta primers and 13 Jbeta primers. Only in-frame clones appear in the TCRdb table, and some are missing; sequencing was by immunoSEQ multiplex PCR. The sample yields some 77,000 clones, less than 80% seen once. Sequenced sample: PBMCs. These receptors all stem from a man younger than 40 in good health and CMV-seronegative.

This clone was detected once. This chain links TRBV6-1 with TRBJ2-7, with TRBD2 matching over 13 bases. Germline V gene data show CDR1 as MNHNS and CDR2 as SASEGT. V shed 6 bases and J 2 bases; nucleotides not matched to a gene: 4. The CDR3 loop spans 15 amino acids. The CDR3 region is CASRTGLAGAYEQYF. CDR3 nucleotide sequence: TGTGCCAGCAGGACAGGACTAGCGGGAGCCTACGAGCAGTACTTC.

The rearrangement uses TRBV2 and TRBJ1-2, with 7 positions matching TRBD1. J lost 8 bases, V lost 6 bases, and 9 bases had no gene match. Per germline, CDR1 SNHLY and CDR2 FYNNEI. There are 13 residues in the CDR3. The CDR3 DNA reads as TGTGCCAGCAGATTAACAGGGGTGAGAGGCTACACCTTC. This gives the protein CASRLTGVRGYTF.

This clone was seen a single time. The chain carries TRBV10-3 and TRBJ1-4; 7 bases are a match to TRBD1. Trimming removed 10 bases from V and 8 bases from J; junction bases left unmatched: 10. Germline CDR1 ENHRY, CDR2 SYGVKD. CDR3 length: 13 amino acids. The CDR3 coding sequence is TGTGCCACAAACGGACAGGCGGAGGAAAAACTGTTTTTT. Translating gives CATNGQAEEKLFF.

The V call is TRBV7-9, the J call TRBJ1-2, with D possibly being TRBD1 (5 bases). The CDR3 is 14 residues long. The V gene lost 4 bases and the J gene lost 8 bases, with 17 bases spanning the gap. From germline, CDR1 is SEHNR and CDR2 FQNEAQ (reference sequence). The CDR3, as DNA: TGTGCCAGCAGCTCCGGGGGATGGGCTAGGGGCTACACCTTC. It translates to CASSSGGWARGYTF.

The chain couples TRBV18 to TRBJ2-7, with D maybe TRBD1 (6 bases). The CDR3 is made up of 16 amino acids. V lost 2 bases and J lost 3, with 17 bases in between. The V gene's germline CDR1 is KGHSH and CDR2 LQKENI. CDR3 DNA sequence: TGTGCCAGCTCACCATACACAGGGCCCGGGATCTACGAGCAGTACTTC. Translation: CASSPYTGPGIYEQYF.

The V gene is TRBV30, the J gene TRBJ1-1, with 9 bases that match TRBD1. The CDR3 has 11 residues. Germline V gene sequence: CDR1 GTSNPN, CDR2 SVGIG (reference sequence). The junction had 5 bases not matched to a gene; V was cut back by 4 bases and J by 11 bases. The chain's CDR3 is CAWTWDREAFF. In DNA, the CDR3 is TGTGCCTGGACCTGGGACAGGGAGGCTTTCTTT.

The chain combines TRBV5-1 with TRBJ1-4; D perhaps matches TRBD1 (6 bases). Germline CDR1 and CDR2: SGHRS and YFSETQ. V lost 2 bases, J lost 5 bases, and 13 bases lay in between. The CDR3 is 15 amino acids. The CDR3 nucleotides are TGCGCCAGCAGCTTATCTCCAGGGACAAATGAAAAACTGTTTTTT. Translated: CASSLSPGTNEKLFF.

The V gene is TRBV30, the J gene TRBJ2-3; D possibly corresponds to TRBD2 (6 bases). The CDR3 runs to 19 residues. Trimming removed 0 bases at V and 0 bases at J, with 22 bases between. Per the germline V gene, CDR1 is GTSNPN and CDR2 is SVGIG (reference sequence). CDR3 sequence (DNA): TGTGCCTGGAGTGTTTTTTTGGCCCCGGAGGAGGGAAGCACAGATACGCAGTATTTT. Translation: CAWSVFLAPEEGSTDTQYF.

This chain uses TRBV6-5 with TRBJ2-2; 8 nucleotides align to TRBD1. This CDR3 is built from 15 residues. V dropped 6 bases and J dropped 3; count of bases not matched to a gene: 6. Germline CDR1 MNHEY, CDR2 SVGAGI. CDR3 DNA: TGTGCCAGCAGGCTGGACAGGGCGGACACCGGGGAGCTGTTTTTT. This sequence encodes CASRLDRADTGELFF.

This chain uses TRBV4-3 with TRBJ1-2; the match to TRBD1 covers 9 bases. V dropped 4 bases and J dropped 0; count of bases not matched to a gene: 3. Germline loops: CDR1 LGHNA, CDR2 YSLEER. This CDR3 contains 15 residues. The CDR3 region has the DNA TGCGCCAGCAGCCTCGGGACAGGGTCTAACTATGGCTACACCTTC. As protein: CASSLGTGSNYGYTF.

This chain connects TRBV5-4 to TRBJ1-2; 7 bases are a match to TRBD1. The germline V gene encodes CDR1 SGHNT and CDR2 YYREEE (reference sequence). The CDR3 runs 13 residues. The J segment lost 2 bases and the V segment lost 6 bases, leaving 4 bases of the junction unmatched. The CDR3 here is CASTGQANYGYTF. CDR3 DNA sequence: TGTGCCAGCACCGGACAGGCCAACTATGGCTACACCTTC.

This clone has only a few counts. The J gene is TRBJ2-1, the V gene TRBV10-3; D is unresolved. V dropped 11 bases and J dropped 0 bases, with 11 bases sitting between them. Germline V gene data show CDR1 as ENHRY and CDR2 as SYGVKD. CDR3 length: 13 residues. As DNA, the CDR3 is TGTGCCTCCTCAAGGAGCTCCTACAATGAGCAGTTCTTC. Translated: CASSRSSYNEQFF.

The chain recombines TRBV5-4 with TRBJ2-5, with D possibly TRBD1 on 6 matching bases. Between the trimmed V and J ends, which lost 4 bases and 5 bases, there was a span of 18 bases. Germline CDR1 is SGHNT and CDR2 is YYREEE (reference sequence). The CDR3 loop spans 15 amino acids. The CDR3 DNA reads as TGTGCCAGCAGCCAGACAGGACCCGGCGGGGAGACCCAGTACTTC. Its protein product is CASSQTGPGGETQYF.

The genes are TRBV10-2 and TRBJ2-5; 14 bases line up with TRBD2. The closer fit of TRBJ2-7 to the DNA end suggests the J call may be wrong. The V gene's germline CDR1 is WSHSY and CDR2 SAAADI. The CDR3 has 15 residues. DNA of the CDR3: TGCGCCAGCAGTGACCGGACTAGCGGGGGGTACGAGCAGTACTTC. Its protein product is CASSDRTSGGYEQYF.

In this sample, this clone turned up once. The V and J genes are TRBV5-1 and TRBJ2-1, with D maybe TRBD2 (6 bases). Germline CDR1 is SGHRS and CDR2 is YFSETQ. The V and J ends lost 0 bases and 5 bases respectively, with 12 bases between them. The CDR3 length is 15 residues. CDR3 protein: CASSLGLARDNEQFF. The CDR3 region has the DNA TGCGCCAGCAGCTTGGGGCTAGCGCGCGACAATGAGCAGTTCTTC.

The rearrangement joins TRBV5-4 to TRBJ1-2; perhaps TRBD1 as D (6 bases). This CDR3 is built from 15 residues. From germline, CDR1 is SGHNT and CDR2 YYREEE (reference sequence). V lost 0 bases and J 4 bases, leaving 13 bases between the germline ends. CDR3 nucleotides: TGTGCCAGCAGCTTGGAATCCCGGACAGCCTATGGCTACACCTTC. Residues: CASSLESRTAYGYTF.